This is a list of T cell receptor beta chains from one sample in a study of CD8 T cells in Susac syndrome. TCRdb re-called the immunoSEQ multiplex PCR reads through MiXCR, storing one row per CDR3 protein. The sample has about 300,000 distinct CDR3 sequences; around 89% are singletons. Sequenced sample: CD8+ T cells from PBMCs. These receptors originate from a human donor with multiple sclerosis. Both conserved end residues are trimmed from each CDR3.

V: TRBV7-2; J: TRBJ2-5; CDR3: ASSLSRVGQETQY
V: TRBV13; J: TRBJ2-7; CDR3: ASSSTGGAGYEQY
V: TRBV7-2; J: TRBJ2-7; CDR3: ASSLTRLDRLSSYEQY
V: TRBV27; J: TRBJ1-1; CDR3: ASSLSVLNTEAF
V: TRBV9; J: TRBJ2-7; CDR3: ASSGSSEAPYEQY
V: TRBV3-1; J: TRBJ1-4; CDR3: ASRDRPNEKLF
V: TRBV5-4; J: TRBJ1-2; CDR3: ASSPEWAGQGGRGYT
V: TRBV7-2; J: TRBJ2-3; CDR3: ASSFFLADLTDTQY
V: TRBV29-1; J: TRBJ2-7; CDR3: SVAPTVPWTSGSIEQY
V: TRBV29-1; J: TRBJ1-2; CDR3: SVEASNYGYT
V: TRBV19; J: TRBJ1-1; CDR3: ASSIIGGVEAF
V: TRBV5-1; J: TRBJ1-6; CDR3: ASSLFGTLGADSPLH
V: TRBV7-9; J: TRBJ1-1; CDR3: ASSSGRNEAF
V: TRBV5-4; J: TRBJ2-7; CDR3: ASSFQHYEQY
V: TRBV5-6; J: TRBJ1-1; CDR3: ASSPQGFRPEAF
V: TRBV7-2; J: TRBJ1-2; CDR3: ASSDHRGPTYGYT
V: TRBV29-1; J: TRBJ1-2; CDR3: SVEGTSFSGYGYT
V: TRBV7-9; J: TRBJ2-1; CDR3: ATRKDEQF
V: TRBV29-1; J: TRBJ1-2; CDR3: SVEAETGGYT
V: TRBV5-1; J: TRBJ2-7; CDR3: ASSLVPELVAYEQY
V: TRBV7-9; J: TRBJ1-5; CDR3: ASSLGAGGNQPQH
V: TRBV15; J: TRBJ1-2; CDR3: ATSRDYRDTNYGYT
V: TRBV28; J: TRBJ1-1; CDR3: ASRALTADEAF
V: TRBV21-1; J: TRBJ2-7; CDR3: ASSPSPCEQY
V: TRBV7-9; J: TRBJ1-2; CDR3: ASSGVEGAGYGYT
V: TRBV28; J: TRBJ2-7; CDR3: ASSLIGTGPGEQY
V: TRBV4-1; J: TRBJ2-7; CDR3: ASSQVMGEQY
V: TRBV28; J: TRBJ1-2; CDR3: ASSFGQGNYGYT
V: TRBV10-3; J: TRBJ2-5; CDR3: ATGPGLAEETQY
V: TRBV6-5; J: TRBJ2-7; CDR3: ASSYTRVSTYEQY
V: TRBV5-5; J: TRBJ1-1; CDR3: ASSLGDNTEAF
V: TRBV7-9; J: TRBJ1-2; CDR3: ASSQGQLFGDT
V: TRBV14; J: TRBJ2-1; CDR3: ASSPVTGLYNEQF
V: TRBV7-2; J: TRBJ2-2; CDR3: ASSSSGYTGELF
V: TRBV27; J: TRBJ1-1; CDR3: ASSFLDTGQEAF
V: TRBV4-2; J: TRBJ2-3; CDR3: ASSQEKGGGATDTQY
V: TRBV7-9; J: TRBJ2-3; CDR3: ASSSGVLTDTQY
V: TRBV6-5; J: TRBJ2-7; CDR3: ASSYPKQGAAYEQY
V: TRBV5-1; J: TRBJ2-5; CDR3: ASSFGVAGGEETQY
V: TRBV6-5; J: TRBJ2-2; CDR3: ASSYYRVPNTGELF
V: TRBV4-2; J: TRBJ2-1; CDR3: ASRDRGYNEQF
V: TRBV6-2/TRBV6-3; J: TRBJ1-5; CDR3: ASSVQGERNQPQH
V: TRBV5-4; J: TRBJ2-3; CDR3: ASSLTSGGRTDTQY
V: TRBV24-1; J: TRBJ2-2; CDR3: ATSDFRATGELF
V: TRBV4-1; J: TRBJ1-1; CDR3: ASSQERGLDTEAF
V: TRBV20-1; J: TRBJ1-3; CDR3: SARDGAGWNTIY
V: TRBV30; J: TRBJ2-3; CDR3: AWSVTGPDTQY
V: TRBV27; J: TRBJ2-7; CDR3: ASSLAGASYEQY
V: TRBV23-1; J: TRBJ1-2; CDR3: ASSQRQLIYGYT